This T cell receptor beta chain appears in the sequencing data of a study of blood T cell repertoires in COVID-19. Study information: Samples of COVID-19 (acute and convalescent) were obtained from the United States, Italy and Spain. PBMCs, B-cell-depleted T cells, or T cells were the source of the cDNA or gDNA that made up the material.

Authors' methods: Nucleated cell number was recorded as an estimate derived from reference gene primer amplification. The repertoire was sequenced with immunoSEQ multiplex PCR; TCRdb's copy has only in-frame clones and lacks some. D and trimming come from the DNA, and the V and J calls and clone size come from that table. Of fewer than 150,000 clones detected, 85% appear once; the ten largest clones hold roughly an eighth. With V trimmed by 6 bases and J by 4 bases, 20 bases remained unmatched. This CDR3 contains 18 residues. The germline V gene encodes CDR1 MNHEY and CDR2 SMNVEV (reference sequence).

The source is a human donor in a cohort sampled during active COVID-19. What was sequenced was peripheral blood. V usage is TRBV27 and J usage is TRBJ1-2; TRBD1 aligns across 7 bases. The CDR3 protein is CASRSVRDSRQALYGYTF. For the CDR3, the DNA is TGTGCCAGCAGATCCGTCCGGGACAGCCGCCAGGCTCTCTATGGCTACACCTTC.